A single sample gave rise to the 31 T cell receptor beta chains below, sequenced in a study of blood T cell repertoires in COVID-19 (dated by TCRdb to between 2020 and 2021). The library was made by the immunoSEQ multiplex PCR assay. What TCRdb holds here is the immuneACCESS table cut down to in-frame rearrangements. Part of the clones is not present; checked against another copy, under half of the missing clones reflect an unresolved V gene, and the others are unexplained. The sample profile shows 240,000 or so clones; around 90% of them were found once. The top ten clones comprise just over 0.85% of the sample. Source material: PBMCs or T cells enriched from blood (not recorded which). The source is a man in his fifties who had been exposed to COVID-19.

This clone was detected once. The chain's CDR3 is CASSSTGQGYHEQYF. The CDR3 nucleotides read TGTGCCAGTAGTAGCACGGGACAGGGATACCACGAGCAGTACTTC. This chain links TRBV19 with TRBJ2-7, with 9 bases aligning to TRBD1. V lost 4 bases, J lost 5 bases, and 9 bases stayed unmatched. The length of the CDR3 is 15 residues. CDR1 is LNHDA and CDR2 is SQIVND in the germline V gene (reference sequence).

This clone showed up just a few times. The rearrangement joins TRBV12-3 or TRBV12-4 to TRBJ1-2; unclear D gene. V lost 8 bases, J lost 8 bases, and 15 bases lay in between. There are 12 residues in the CDR3. CDR3 bases: TGTGCCAGCGCTGGAGGACCGCGCGGCTACACCTTC. Protein sequence: CASAGGPRGYTF.

The chain carries TRBV7-2 and TRBJ1-6; 7 nucleotides agree with TRBD1. From germline, CDR1 is SGHTA and CDR2 FQGNSA. J gave up 9 bases and V 5 bases, and 10 bases lay outside the gene matches. The CDR3 is made up of 15 amino acids. The CDR3 protein is CASSPKTGSSSPLHF. The CDR3 DNA reads TGTGCCAGCAGCCCGAAGACAGGGAGTAGTTCACCCCTCCACTTT.

The chain couples TRBV18 to TRBJ2-5; TRBD1 matches at 9 bases. Trimming removed 0 bases from V and 2 bases from J; junction bases left unmatched: 1. The length of the CDR3 is 15 residues. Germline V CDR1 and CDR2: KGHSH, LQKENI. The CDR3 loop reads CASSPPDRGQETQYF. In DNA, the CDR3 is TGTGCCAGCTCACCACCGGACAGGGGTCAAGAGACCCAGTACTTC. Complete variable domain (other parts from reference TRBV18 and TRBJ2-5): NAGVMQNPRHLVRRRGQEARLRCSPMKGHSHVYWYRQLPEEGLKFMVYLQKENIIDESGMPKERFSAEFPKEGPSILRIQQVVRGDSAAYFCASSPPDRGQETQYFGPGTRLLVL.

The genes are TRBV4-2 and TRBJ1-1, with 7 positions matching TRBD1. This CDR3 contains 13 residues. The V and J ends lost 4 bases and 11 bases, in that order; junction bases with no gene match: 10. CDR1 is LGHNA, CDR2 YNFKEQ, per germline. CDR3 nucleotides: TGTGCCAGCAGCCGCGCCACAGGGGAAGGCGCTTTCTTT. Its protein product is CASSRATGEGAFF.

This clone occurred once. This chain links TRBV6-5 with TRBJ1-2, with 7 bases aligning to TRBD1. The CDR3 extends over 14 amino acids. The J segment lost 4 bases and the V segment lost 6 bases, leaving 8 bases of the junction unmatched. CDR1 and CDR2 (germline): MNHEY, SVGAGI. The CDR3 region has the DNA TGTGCCAGCAGAAACAGGGGACTCGTCTATGGCTACACCTTC. Encoded protein: CASRNRGLVYGYTF.

In this sample, this clone turned up once. The chain joins TRBV5-1 to TRBJ1-1; D gene uncertain. The CDR3 is made up of 14 amino acids. V was trimmed by 0 bases and J by 1 base, leaving 7 bases between them. CDR1 is SGHRS, CDR2 YFSETQ, per germline. The CDR3 bases are TGCGCCAGCAGCTTGGCCATTTCGAACACTGAAGCTTTCTTT. Translating it yields CASSLAISNTEAFF.

The genes are TRBV12-3 or TRBV12-4 and TRBJ2-7; unclear D gene. This CDR3 has 11 amino acids. Trimming left V 5 bases short and J 5 bases short, with 7 bases between. CDR3 bases: TGTGCCAGCAGTCGCTATCACGAGCAGTACTTC. This codes for CASSRYHEQYF.

J is TRBJ2-2 and V is TRBV11-3; 12 nucleotides align to TRBD2. The CDR3 length is 18 residues. The germline gives CDR1 SGHNT, CDR2 YENEEA. Trimming took 7 bases from V and 3 from J; bases not matched to a gene: 12. The CDR3: CASTPGLAGYFDTGELFF. The CDR3 DNA sequence: TGTGCCAGCACCCCTGGACTAGCGGGATATTTCGACACCGGGGAGCTGTTTTTT.

Here the CDR3 DNA reads TGTGCCTGGGGGGGGCCTAGAGAGACCCAGTACTTC. Its protein product is CAWGGPRETQYF. The chain couples TRBV30 to TRBJ2-5, with D possibly called TRBD1 or TRBD2 (6 bases each). Looked up from germline, CDR1 is GTSNPN and CDR2 is SVGIG (reference sequence). Trimming shortened V by 5 bases and J by 4 bases, and 11 bases separated the two germline ends. The CDR3 length is 12 residues.

The chain employs TRBV5-1 and TRBJ1-4; 7 bases are a match to TRBD1. The CDR3 loop spans 14 amino acids. Germline CDR1 is SGHRS and CDR2 is YFSETQ. J was trimmed by 3 bases and V by 4 bases; bases with no gene match: 3. The CDR3 bases are TGCGCCAGCAGCGCACAGGGGCCTAATGAAAAACTGTTTTTT. Translated, it gives CASSAQGPNEKLFF.

The chain recombines TRBV14 with TRBJ1-3; the D gene is possibly TRBD1 (5 bases). Trimming stripped 6 bases from V and 2 bases from J, with 11 bases between. Germline-derived CDR1 and CDR2 are SGHDN and FVKESK. CDR3 size: 14 residues. The CDR3: CASSPTRAGNTIYF. In nucleotides, the CDR3 is TGTGCCAGCAGTCCAACCAGGGCTGGAAACACCATATATTTT.

The chain employs TRBV7-6 and TRBJ2-3; TRBD1 matches 7 bases. The CDR3 runs 12 residues. Germline V CDR1 and CDR2: SGHVS, FNYEAQ. The junction had 8 bases not matched to a gene; V was cut back by 5 bases and J by 12 bases. The CDR3: CASSPDRVVQYF. CDR3 DNA sequence: TGTGCCAGCAGCCCAGACAGGGTTGTCCAGTATTTT.

The V call is TRBV5-1, the J call TRBJ2-2; 15 bases are shared with TRBD2. The V gene end was trimmed by 4 bases and the J gene end by 3 bases; junction bases not matched to a gene: 4. This CDR3 is 17 amino acids long. CDR1 and CDR2 (germline): SGHRS, YFSETQ. The CDR3 spells CASSGGLAGGYTGELFF. The CDR3 region has the DNA TGCGCCAGCAGCGGTGGACTAGCGGGGGGGTACACCGGGGAGCTGTTTTTT. Filled out from reference TRBV5-1 and TRBJ2-2, the complete variable domain reads KAGVTQTPRYLIKTRGQQVTLSCSPISGHRSVSWYQQTPGQGLQFLFEYFSETQRNKGNFPGRFSGRQFSNSRSEMNVSTLELGDSALYLCASSGGLAGGYTGELFFGEGSRLTVL.

The sample holds one count of this clone. The J gene is TRBJ1-1, the V gene TRBV27, with D possibly TRBD1 on 6 matching bases. V shed 5 bases and J shed 3 bases, with 31 bases lying between them. The CDR3 loop spans 20 amino acids. Germline values: CDR1 MNHEY, CDR2 SMNVEV (reference sequence). CDR3 sequence: CASSPNFRDIARSLYTEAFF. In DNA, the CDR3 is TGTGCCAGCAGTCCCAACTTCCGGGACATTGCTCGTAGTTTGTACACTGAAGCTTTCTTT.

The J gene is TRBJ2-1, the V gene TRBV15; 13 bases line up with TRBD2. The J segment lost 7 bases and the V segment lost 6 bases, leaving 9 bases of the junction unmatched. Germline CDR1 and CDR2: LNHNV and YYDKDF (reference sequence). The CDR3 length is 16 residues. DNA for the CDR3: TGTGCCACCAGGAAACTAGCGGGAGGGCCAGGTAATGAGCAGTTCTTC. It translates to CATRKLAGGPGNEQFF.

V usage is TRBV19 and J usage is TRBJ1-2; tentatively, D is TRBD1 (5 bases). The germline V gene encodes CDR1 LNHDA and CDR2 SQIVND (reference sequence). The V gene lost 4 bases and the J gene lost 5 bases, with 8 bases spanning the gap. The CDR3 has 12 amino acids. The DNA of the CDR3 is TGTGCCAGTAGTAACCAGGGTTATGGCTACACCTTC. The encoded protein is CASSNQGYGYTF.

To note about this clone: Different DNA sequences within this sample yield the same CDR3. The chain recombines TRBV18 with TRBJ1-1, with D tentatively TRBD1 (5 bases). Per the germline V gene, CDR1 is KGHSH and CDR2 is LQKENI. The CDR3 is 13 amino acids. V lost 3 bases and J 1 base, leaving 6 bases between the germline ends. The DNA of the CDR3 is TGTGCCAGCTCACCTACAGGGAACACTGAAGCTTTCTTT. As protein: CASSPTGNTEAFF.

The chain carries TRBV5-1 and TRBJ1-1, with 7 bases aligning to TRBD1. Trimming removed 4 bases from V and 6 bases from J; junction bases left unmatched: 6. The CDR3 consists of 13 residues. The germline gives CDR1 SGHRS, CDR2 YFSETQ. The CDR3 region has the DNA TGCGCCAGCAGCGTAAGACAGGGCGCTGAAGCTTTCTTT. It yields the protein CASSVRQGAEAFF.

This clone was seen a single time. The rearrangement links TRBV4-1 to TRBJ1-5; 8 bases agree with TRBD1. Per the germline V gene, CDR1 is MGHRA and CDR2 is YSYEKL. The CDR3 consists of 15 residues. The V gene end was trimmed by 4 bases and the J gene end by 3 bases; junction bases not matched to a gene: 5. CDR3 nucleotides: TGCGCCAGCAGCCTAGACAGGGGTATCAATCAGCCCCAGCATTTT. Its translation: CASSLDRGINQPQHF.

The rearrangement links TRBV24-1 to TRBJ2-1, with 7 bases aligning to TRBD2. Germline CDR1 and CDR2: KGHDR and SFDVKD. J lost 2 bases, V lost 7 bases, and 7 bases had no gene match. The CDR3 spans 15 residues. CDR3: CATSGGRGTYNEQFF. CDR3 in DNA: TGTGCCACCAGCGGGGGGAGGGGAACCTACAATGAGCAGTTCTTC.

The rearrangement uses TRBV7-2 and TRBJ2-7; D not resolved. Germline V gene data show CDR1 as SGHTA and CDR2 as FQGNSA. The CDR3 runs 14 residues. V was pared by 2 bases and J by 3 bases, with 11 bases between. The CDR3 here is CASSLSFENYEQYF. DNA of the CDR3: TGTGCCAGCAGCTTATCCTTTGAGAACTACGAGCAGTACTTC.

The chain carries TRBV27 and TRBJ1-1, with D maybe TRBD1 (5 bases). V was pared by 4 bases and J by 8 bases, with 14 bases between. Germline-derived CDR1 and CDR2 are MNHEY and SMNVEV (reference sequence). The CDR3 length is 13 residues. The CDR3: CASSSGTWSEAFF. The CDR3 bases are TGTGCCAGCAGTTCCGGGACTTGGAGCGAAGCTTTCTTT.

V usage is TRBV5-1 and J usage is TRBJ1-1; D possibly corresponds to TRBD1 (6 bases). CDR1 and CDR2 (germline): SGHRS, YFSETQ. The CDR3 spans 14 residues. Between the trimmed V and J ends, which lost 4 bases and 0 bases, there was a span of 10 bases. CDR3 DNA sequence: TGCGCCAGCAGCGTGGACAGAGTGAACACTGAAGCTTTCTTT. Amino acid sequence: CASSVDRVNTEAFF.

The V and J genes are TRBV5-1 and TRBJ1-2, with D perhaps matching TRBD1 (5 bases). This CDR3 spans 13 amino acids. Germline values: CDR1 SGHRS, CDR2 YFSETQ. V was shortened by 0 bases and J by 7 bases, with 10 bases between the two germline ends. As DNA, the CDR3 is TGCGCCAGCAGCTTGGAGACAGTGCCTGGCTACACCTTC. Its protein is CASSLETVPGYTF.

The chain is built from TRBV24-1 and TRBJ1-2; 7 nucleotides line up with TRBD1. There are 18 residues in the CDR3. Germline lookup yields CDR1 KGHDR and CDR2 SFDVKD. Losses at the gene ends were 3 bases for V and 5 bases for J; bases not matched to a gene: 17. The CDR3 DNA reads as TGTGCCACCAGTGATGACACGGGACAGTCTACCGAACCTTATGGCTACACCTTC. It codes for CATSDDTGQSTEPYGYTF.

This chain joins TRBV9 and TRBJ2-7; D is possibly TRBD2 (5 bases). The CDR3 totals 18 residues. Trimming stripped 0 bases from V and 0 bases from J, with 19 bases between. Germline V lookup: CDR1 SGDLS, CDR2 YYNGEE. The CDR3 DNA reads TGTGCCAGCAGCGTAGGTCCCAATACTAGGTCCCGCTCCTACGAGCAGTACTTC. As protein: CASSVGPNTRSRSYEQYF.

V usage is TRBV14 and J usage is TRBJ2-5, with D perhaps matching TRBD1 (6 bases). Germline V CDR1 and CDR2: SGHDN, FVKESK. The CDR3 contains 17 residues. Trimming removed 3 bases from V and 4 bases from J, with 21 bases in between. The CDR3 protein is CASSHVTRDTPRETQYF. CDR3 sequence (DNA): TGTGCCAGCAGCCATGTTACCCGGGACACTCCCAGAGAGACCCAGTACTTC.

The chain uses TRBV5-1 and TRBJ1-5, with D perhaps TRBD1 (6 bases). The germline V and J ends were trimmed by 3 bases and 6 bases, with 16 bases remaining between them. There are 15 residues in the CDR3. Looked up from germline, CDR1 is SGHRS and CDR2 is YFSETQ. CDR3 nucleotide sequence: TGCGCCAGCAGCTCCGCCCCAGGGGAAAGTCAGCCCCAGCATTTT. This encodes CASSSAPGESQPQHF.

This chain links TRBV19 with TRBJ1-5, with D possibly matching TRBD1 (5 bases). The CDR3 consists of 12 residues. CDR1 LNHDA and CDR2 SQIVND come from the germline V gene (reference sequence). Trimming removed 3 bases from V and 9 bases from J, with 9 bases in between. The CDR3 region has the DNA TGTGCCAGTAGTATGCGGGGGATGCCCCAGCATTTT. It encodes CASSMRGMPQHF.

The rearrangement uses TRBV28 and TRBJ1-1; TRBD1 matches 8 bases. This CDR3 has 14 residues. Germline trimming cut 6 bases from V and 7 bases from J; bases unmatched to any gene: 10. Germline-derived CDR1 and CDR2 are MDHEN and SYDVKM. CDR3 DNA: TGTGCCAGCAGCTCAGGACAGGGACCGGTTGAAGCTTTCTTT. Protein product: CASSSGQGPVEAFF.